The 23 T cell receptor beta chains reported below all come from one sample, sequenced in a study of blood T cells in healthy people across ages. PCR was performed a second time for roughly 7 to 11 cycles using a sample-barcoded 5' primer and a J-beta primer mix. MiXCR was run by TCRdb on the 5' RACE reads, yielding one entry per CDR3 protein. The data show 1.5 million to 2 million distinct CDR3 sequences, roughly a third seen once. Sequenced material: blood. The receptors shown here come from a young woman in good health.

The chain is built from TRBV14 and TRBJ1-2; 9 positions agree with TRBD1. CDR1 and CDR2 (germline): SGHDN, FVKESK. J lost 6 bases, V lost 5 bases, and 4 bases had no gene match. The CDR3 extends over 13 amino acids. CDR3 nucleotides: TGTGCCAGCAGCGGACAGGGGATGAATGGCTACACCTTC. Translating gives CASSGQGMNGYTF. The full variable domain, its missing parts supplied by reference TRBV14 and TRBJ1-2, is EAGVTQFPSHSVIEKGQTVTLRCDPISGHDNLYWYRRVMGKEIKFLLHFVKESKQDESGMPNNRFLAERTGGTYSTLKVQPAELEDSGVYFCASSGQGMNGYTFGSGTRLTVV.

This clonotype was seen once. V gene TRBV7-2 combines with J gene TRBJ2-5, with D maybe TRBD2 (6 bases). The end of the DNA is better explained by TRBJ2-7, so the J call may be wrong. The germline CDR1 and CDR2 sequences are SGHTA and FQGNSA. The CDR3 runs to 15 residues. CDR3 in amino acids: CASSPWGSGFYEQYF. CDR3 in DNA: TGTGCCAGCAGCCCCTGGGGGAGCGGGTTCTACGAGCAGTACTTC.

This chain uses TRBV6-5 with TRBJ2-3; 7 positions match TRBD2. The germline CDR1 and CDR2 sequences are MNHEY and SVGAGI. V lost 5 bases and J lost 6; bases outside the gene matches: 14. The CDR3 length is 16 residues. CDR3 residues: CASSIRRTSVRDTQYF. CDR3 nucleotides: TGTGCCAGCAGTATCCGGCGGACTAGTGTTAGGGATACGCAGTATTTT.

This chain joins TRBV9 and TRBJ2-2; the D gene is possibly TRBD2 (6 bases). This CDR3 comprises 14 residues. Germline assignment: CDR1 SGDLS and CDR2 YYNGEE. The CDR3 loop is CASGLLANTGELFF. DNA for the CDR3: TGTGCTAGCGGCCTCCTCGCGAACACCGGGGAGCTGTTTTTT.

The V and J genes are TRBV4-2 and TRBJ2-7; 9 bases line up with TRBD2. Losses at the gene ends were 1 base for V and 4 bases for J; bases not matched to a gene: 8. Germline V gene sequence: CDR1 LGHNA, CDR2 YNFKEQ. The CDR3 totals 16 residues. CDR3 coding DNA: TGTGCCAGCAGCCAAGCGGTGCTAGCGGGGAAATACGAGCAGTACTTC. Amino acid sequence: CASSQAVLAGKYEQYF.

Worth noting for this clonotype: A junction end diverges from the germline sequence, so it may reflect a read error. The gene calls are TRBV11-2 and TRBJ2-5; 7 bases map to TRBD2. Germline V gives CDR1 SGHAT, CDR2 FQNNGV. The CDR3 length is 11 residues. The chain's CDR3 is CASSDPGLHNF. The CDR3 DNA reads as TGTGCCAGCAGCGATCCGGGACTACACAACTTC.

V and J are TRBV7-8 and TRBJ1-1; 7 bases are a match to TRBD1. This CDR3 region has 16 residues. Germline V gene sequence: CDR1 SGHVS, CDR2 FQNEAQ. V shed 5 bases and J 0 bases; nucleotides not matched to a gene: 9. The CDR3 spells CASSPDRDSMNTEAFF. The CDR3 nucleotides read TGTGCCAGCAGCCCCGACCGGGACAGCATGAACACTGAAGCTTTCTTT.

The rearrangement joins TRBV4-1 to TRBJ2-7; possible D gene TRBD1, 6 bases. The V gene's germline CDR1 is MGHRA and CDR2 YSYEKL. V was pared by 2 bases and J by 2 bases, with 10 bases between. The CDR3 has 14 residues. DNA of the CDR3: TGCGCCAGCAGCCAACAGGGGACCGCCTACGAGCAGTACTTC. The encoded protein is CASSQQGTAYEQYF.

Remarks on this clonotype: At one end, the junction sequence differs from germline, possibly due to a read error. The chain uses TRBV5-1 and TRBJ2-5, with a tentative D call TRBD2 (5 bases). The CDR3 loop spans 15 amino acids. Germline CDR1 reads SGHRS; CDR2 reads YFSETQ. The chain's CDR3 is CASSSVGSFQETQYF. The DNA of the CDR3 is TGCGCCAGCAGCTCTGTAGGGAGTTTTCAAGAGACCCAGTATTTC.

This clonotype was counted a single time. V and J are TRBV5-1 and TRBJ2-3; TRBD1 aligns across 9 bases. Germline loops: CDR1 SGHRS, CDR2 YFSETQ. With V trimmed by 3 bases and J by 3 bases, 8 bases remained unmatched. The CDR3 runs to 16 residues. The CDR3 DNA sequence: TGCGCCAGCAGCTCCCGGACAGGGGATATGACAGATACGCAGTATTTT. Encoded protein: CASSSRTGDMTDTQYF. The variable domain in full, with the rest retrieved from reference TRBV5-1 and TRBJ2-3, is KAGVTQTPRYLIKTRGQQVTLSCSPISGHRSVSWYQQTPGQGLQFLFEYFSETQRNKGNFPGRFSGRQFSNSRSEMNVSTLELGDSALYLCASSSRTGDMTDTQYFGPGTRLTVL.

The chain links TRBV2 to TRBJ1-2, with TRBD1 matching 8 bases. There are 13 residues in the CDR3. Losses at the gene ends were 7 bases for V and 8 bases for J; bases not matched to a gene: 9. CDR1 is SNHLY, CDR2 FYNNEI, per germline. The CDR3 DNA sequence: TGTGCCAGCAAGCCCGGGACAGGCGTCGGCTACACCTTC. This codes for CASKPGTGVGYTF.

This chain links TRBV5-1 with TRBJ2-5; 7 nucleotides align to TRBD2. Gene TRBJ2-7 matches the end of the DNA better, so the J call may be wrong. This CDR3 has 15 residues. CDR1 and CDR2 (germline): SGHRS, YFSETQ. Here the CDR3 DNA reads TGCGCCAGCAGCTTGGAAGGGAGGGAGTGCGACGAGCAGTACTTC. Amino acid sequence: CASSLEGRECDEQYF.

This rearrangement joins TRBV20-1 to TRBJ2-4; a possible D gene is TRBD2 (6 bases). The DNA end is more similar to TRBJ2-7, so the J call may be wrong. The CDR3 extends over 15 amino acids. CDR1 is DFQATT, CDR2 SNEGSKA, per germline (reference sequence). CDR3 sequence reads: CSARDSRASVYEQYF. In nucleotides, the CDR3 is TGCAGTGCTAGAGATTCTCGGGCTAGCGTCTACGAGCAGTACTTC.

The chain combines TRBV6-1 with TRBJ1-3; D unclear. Germline values: CDR1 MNHNS, CDR2 SASEGT. V was cut by 3 bases and J by 0 bases, with 9 bases left in between. The CDR3 contains 15 residues. The CDR3 loop is CASSDLWRSGNTIYF. CDR3 nucleotides: TGTGCCAGCAGTGACTTGTGGCGCTCTGGAAACACCATATATTTT.

In the case of this clonotype: A clone one base away is much larger, so this may be a read error. V is TRBV6-1 and J is TRBJ2-4; possibly TRBD2 for D (5 bases). This CDR3 region has 17 residues. Germline values: CDR1 MNHNS, CDR2 SASEGT. CDR3 sequence reads: CTSSDDLSGLAKNIQYF. Here the CDR3 DNA reads TGTACCAGCAGTGATGATTTGTCAGGACTAGCCAAAAACATTCAGTACTTC.

This chain connects TRBV29-1 to TRBJ2-7; D unresolved. Germline loops: CDR1 SQVTM, CDR2 ANQGSEA. Between the trimmed V and J ends, which lost 4 bases and 4 bases, there was a span of 14 bases. This CDR3 region has 13 residues. The CDR3 DNA sequence: TGCAGCGTTGTTGATCTAACCCGATACGAGCAGTACTTC. It codes for CSVVDLTRYEQYF.

This clonotype was observed many times. The chain uses TRBV3-1 and TRBJ2-3, with a weak D call TRBD2 (6 bases). Trimming shortened V by 5 bases and J by 1 base, and 16 bases separated the two germline ends. CDR1 is LGHDT and CDR2 is YNNKEL in the germline V gene (reference sequence). The CDR3 runs to 16 residues. The CDR3 loop is CASSSGTLARTDTQYF. CDR3 DNA: TGTGCCAGCAGCTCCGGGACTCTCGCCCGCACAGATACGCAGTATTTT.

This clonotype has ten or more counts. The gene calls are TRBV7-2 and TRBJ2-3; D unclear. Germline values: CDR1 SGHTA, CDR2 FQGNSA. V was cut by 1 base and J by 2 bases, with 10 bases left in between. The CDR3 has 15 amino acids. For the CDR3, the DNA is TGTGCCAGCAGCTTAGTAACCCAAGTCACAGATACGCAGTATTTT. It yields the protein CASSLVTQVTDTQYF.

This clonotype turned up a few times. The CDR3 DNA follows: TGTGCCAGCAGCCCCGGGACGACTGAAAAACTGTTTTTT. Amino acids: CASSPGTTEKLFF. The chain joins TRBV7-2 to TRBJ1-4, with D perhaps TRBD1 (5 bases). Trimming left V 5 bases short and J 7 bases short, with 11 bases between. The CDR3 length is 13 residues. The germline CDR1 and CDR2 sequences are SGHTA and FQGNSA.

The chain carries TRBV11-2 and TRBJ1-2; no reliable D call. The germline V and J ends were trimmed by 4 bases and 5 bases, with 17 bases remaining between them. Per the germline V gene, CDR1 is SGHAT and CDR2 is FQNNGV. The CDR3 has 15 residues. The CDR3 loop reads CASSSQAGFLYGYTF. CDR3 sequence (DNA): TGTGCCAGCAGCTCACAAGCGGGGTTCCTGTATGGCTACACCTTC. Drawing the rest from reference TRBV11-2 and TRBJ1-2, the complete variable domain is EAGVAQSPRYKIIEKRQSVAFWCNPISGHATLYWYQQILGQGPKLLIQFQNNGVVDDSQLPKDRFSAERLKGVDSTLKIQPAKLEDSAVYLCASSSQAGFLYGYTFGSGTRLTVV.

The CDR3 DNA reads as TGTGCCAGCAGCCGTAGCCTAGATACGCAGTATTTT. Translation: CASSRSLDTQYF. The V call is TRBV7-3, the J call TRBJ2-3; no clear D. CDR1 is SGHTA, CDR2 FQGTGA, per germline. This CDR3 is 12 amino acids long. The V end lost 5 bases, the J end lost 5 bases, and 8 bases lay between the germline ends.

This clonotype was seen many times. The gene calls are TRBV20-1 and TRBJ2-5; TRBD1 matches 10 bases. Looked up from germline, CDR1 is DFQATT and CDR2 is SNEGSKA (reference sequence). The CDR3 has 14 amino acids. The trim removed 3 bases at V and 3 bases at J, leaving 4 bases unmatched. CDR3 amino acids: CSARKGQGKETQYF. The CDR3 DNA reads TGCAGTGCTAGGAAGGGACAGGGGAAAGAGACCCAGTACTTC.

This clonotype was seen more than once but under ten times. V usage is TRBV12-3 or TRBV12-4 and J usage is TRBJ1-1; TRBD1 is a possible D gene (6 bases). V was pared by 5 bases and J by 5 bases, with 15 bases between. CDR3 length: 14 residues. CDR3 DNA sequence: TGTGCCAGCAGTCAGCAGGGGCGTGGGACTGAAGCTTTCTTT. This gives the protein CASSQQGRGTEAFF.